This TCR beta chain was profiled in a study of blood T cells in healthy people across ages. CDR1 is MGHDK, CDR2 SYGVNS, per germline. V lost 3 bases to trimming and J lost 2 bases; unmatched junction nucleotides: 4. This CDR3 region has 15 residues. The use of a sample-barcoded 5' primer and a J-beta primer mix characterized a second PCR of roughly 7 to 11 cycles. TCRdb ran MiXCR on the 5' RACE reads and lists one entry per CDR3 protein. Of hundreds of thousands of distinct CDR3 sequences in the sample, more than 50% are singletons; the top ten hold under 30%. The J gene is TRBJ2-3, the V gene TRBV25-1; 8 bases align to TRBD2. This clonotype was obtained from a man aged 40-55 years in good health. The specimen was blood. CDR3 nucleotides: TGTGCCAGCAGTGATCACGGGGGGGCCACAGATACGCAGTATTTT. As protein: CASSDHGGATDTQYF. Looking up the rest from reference TRBV25-1 and TRBJ2-3 gives the full variable domain: EADIYQTPRYLVIGTGKKITLECSQTMGHDKMYWYQQDPGMELHLIHYSYGVNSTEKGDLSSESTVSRIRTEHFPLTLESARPSHTSQYLCASSDHGGATDTQYFGPGTRLTVL.